One sample yielded the 12 T cell receptor beta chains listed below, sequenced in a study of T-cell reconstitution after alpha-beta-depleted transplantation in children (dated by TCRdb to the mid-2010s). This specimen's treatment or condition label, interpreted: allogeneic hematopoietic cell transplantation with graft depleted of TCRalphabeta T cells and CD19 B cells. The library relied on PCR. Sequencing relied on an Illumina HiSeq 2500. TCR library preparation used molecular barcoding, with unique molecular identifiers applied to normalize quantification of the TCRbeta repertoire. The raw public reads went through TCRdb reprocessing: fastp at Q25, MiXCR clone calling, in-frame beta chains kept. Identical CDR3 proteins give one entry, which carries the most common genes and DNA. In this sample the table shows about 240,000 distinct CDR3 sequences, roughly 25% of which occur a single time. The ten most abundant clones make up less than 3.5% of the sample.

Sequences were derived from PBMCs, sampled before TCRalphabeta/CD19-depleted stem cell transplant. The receptors stem from a girl aged 2-10 years with Fanconi anemia, due to receive a stem cell transplant.

The genes are TRBV4-1 and TRBJ2-2, with TRBD1 matching over 10 bases. Trimming took 5 bases from V and 7 from J; bases not matched to a gene: 7. This CDR3 is built from 15 residues. Germline-derived CDR1 and CDR2 are MGHRA and YSYEKL. The CDR3 DNA reads TGCGCCAGCAGCATGCGACAGGGGGCCAGCGGGGAGCTGTTTTTT. Its translation is CASSMRQGASGELFF.

This clonotype was detected only a few times. V is TRBV29-1 and J is TRBJ2-3; 9 bases are a match to TRBD2. Germline values: CDR1 SQVTM, CDR2 ANQGSEA. The junction had 0 bases not matched to a gene; V was cut back by 1 base and J by 1 base. The CDR3 spans 14 residues. The CDR3 nucleotides read TGCAGCGTTGAAGGCGGGGGGGGCACAGATACGCAGTATTTT. Its protein is CSVEGGGGTDTQYF.

This clonotype was seen many times. V usage is TRBV12-3 or TRBV12-4 and J usage is TRBJ2-7; 7 positions match TRBD1. With 7 bases clipped from V and 2 bases from J, the junction kept 8 bases outside the gene matches. The CDR3 has 14 amino acids. The CDR3 DNA is TGTGCCAGCAATAGACAGGGTGTCCCCTACGAGCAGTACTTC. Translation: CASNRQGVPYEQYF.

The chain combines TRBV9 with TRBJ2-1; 13 bases fit TRBD2. After removal of 0 bases from V and 4 bases from J, the junction contained 4 bases not matched to a gene. CDR3 length equals 17 residues. Germline CDR1 is SGDLS and CDR2 is YYNGEE. The CDR3 region has the DNA TGTGCCAGCAGCGTAGCGATACTAGCGGGGGGGTACAATGAGCAGTTCTTC. It yields the protein CASSVAILAGGYNEQFF.

Of note for this clonotype: A much bigger clone sits one base away, suggesting this may be a read error. The chain joins TRBV12-3 or TRBV12-4 to TRBJ2-1, with D tentatively TRBD2 (6 bases). There are 11 residues in the CDR3. The V and J ends lost 11 bases and 6 bases respectively, with 11 bases between them. The CDR3 DNA is TGTGCCTCCCGGGAGCTCAATGAGCAGTTCTTC. Protein product: CASRELNEQFF.

The CDR3, as DNA: TGTGCCAGCAGCTTAGCGGCAGGGATCTACGAGCAGTACTTC. Its translation is CASSLAAGIYEQYF. The genes are TRBV7-8 and TRBJ2-7; D might be TRBD1 (5 bases). V was shortened by 0 bases and J by 3 bases, with 9 bases between the two germline ends. This CDR3 has 14 residues. Germline V gene lookup returns CDR1 SGHVS and CDR2 FQNEAQ.

This clonotype was counted many times. The CDR3 spells CSVDGEAGRETQYF. The CDR3 nucleotides read TGCAGCGTTGACGGCGAGGCAGGGAGGGAGACCCAGTACTTC. V usage is TRBV29-1 and J usage is TRBJ2-5; tentatively, D is TRBD2 (6 bases). This CDR3 is built from 14 residues. V gave up 3 bases and J gave up 5 bases, with 16 bases separating them. The germline V gene has CDR1 SQVTM and CDR2 ANQGSEA.

This clonotype has more than one count but fewer than ten. This sequence joins TRBV20-1 and TRBJ2-1; no definite D call. From germline, CDR1 is DFQATT and CDR2 SNEGSKA (reference sequence). Trimming cost V 5 bases and J 10 bases, with 12 bases left between them. CDR3 length equals 11 residues. The CDR3 DNA is TGCAGTGCTCCGACTGTTATCGAGCAGTTCTTC. It encodes CSAPTVIEQFF.

At least ten counts were recorded for this clonotype. The chain couples TRBV7-3 to TRBJ2-3, with 7 positions matching TRBD2. Germline V gene sequence: CDR1 SGHTA, CDR2 FQGTGA. The CDR3 is 16 residues long. The V and J ends lost 1 base and 2 bases, in that order; junction bases with no gene match: 6. CDR3: CASSLMGGSNTDTQYF. CDR3 bases: TGTGCCAGCAGCTTAATGGGCGGGAGTAACACAGATACGCAGTATTTT.

This clonotype was counted at least ten times. The chain uses TRBV20-1 and TRBJ1-5; 8 bases agree with TRBD1. This CDR3 spans 15 amino acids. Germline V CDR1 and CDR2: DFQATT, SNEGSKA (reference sequence). V gave up 4 bases and J gave up 4 bases; unmatched junction bases: 9. This CDR3 is CSAIGGTGFNQPQHF. The CDR3 DNA is TGCAGTGCTATAGGCGGGACAGGCTTTAATCAGCCCCAGCATTTT.

This clonotype was recorded at least ten times. The chain is built from TRBV29-1 and TRBJ2-1; no definite D call. Per germline, CDR1 SQVTM and CDR2 ANQGSEA. This CDR3 is 10 amino acids long. The V gene lost 3 bases and the J gene lost 6 bases, with 3 bases spanning the gap. This CDR3 is CSVDGNEQFF. The CDR3, as DNA: TGCAGCGTTGATGGCAATGAGCAGTTCTTC.

The chain combines TRBV29-1 with TRBJ2-1; D is ambiguous. The CDR3 length is 13 residues. Germline V gene lookup returns CDR1 SQVTM and CDR2 ANQGSEA. The ends were cut back, 2 bases at V and 3 bases at J, with 8 bases in the middle. CDR3 protein: CSVELSIYNEQFF. The DNA for the CDR3 is TGCAGCGTTGAACTTAGCATCTACAATGAGCAGTTCTTC.